The next 6 T cell receptor beta chains were all read from a single sample in a study of blood T cell repertoires in COVID-19. Here immunoSEQ multiplex PCR was the method, and the copy in TCRdb shows in-frame clones only, minus some. The sample has more than 200,000 clones, 75% to 85% seen once. The sample taken for sequencing was peripheral blood. These receptors all stem from a woman in her thirties or forties who had recovered from COVID-19.

This chain uses TRBV5-1 with TRBJ1-6; the D gene is possibly TRBD1 (6 bases). The CDR3 totals 17 residues. V was shortened by 0 bases and J by 8 bases, with 18 bases between the two germline ends. In germline, CDR1 is SGHRS, CDR2 YFSETQ. The CDR3 nucleotides are TGCGCCAGCAGCTTGGCCCTCCTGACAGGTTTTGATTCACCCCTCCACTTT. Protein: CASSLALLTGFDSPLHF.

The chain combines TRBV6-5 with TRBJ2-7; a weak D match, TRBD1 (5 bases). Trimming cost V 6 bases and J 1 base, with 10 bases left between them. The CDR3 length is 13 residues. Germline lookup yields CDR1 MNHEY and CDR2 SVGAGI. The CDR3 sequence: CASRGSGSYEQYF. CDR3 nucleotides: TGTGCCAGCAGGGGTTCAGGGTCCTACGAGCAGTACTTC.

The count of this clone is one. The rearrangement links TRBV7-2 to TRBJ1-4; 7 bases map to TRBD1. J gave up 6 bases and V 3 bases, and 4 bases lay outside the gene matches. This CDR3 contains 14 residues. Germline loops: CDR1 SGHTA, CDR2 FQGNSA. Written as DNA, the CDR3 is TGTGCCAGCAGCTTCGACCAGGGGGATGAAAAACTGTTTTTT. Translated: CASSFDQGDEKLFF.

This sequence joins TRBV12-3 or TRBV12-4 and TRBJ1-1; D gene ambiguous. The CDR3 loop spans 13 amino acids. V gave up 5 bases and J gave up 6 bases, with 13 bases separating them. CDR3 sequence (DNA): TGTGCCAGCAGTAGGAGGCAGACGCCTGAAGCTTTCTTT. Its translation is CASSRRQTPEAFF.

The chain has TRBV4-3 and TRBJ2-7, with 9 nucleotides matching TRBD2. CDR1 is LGHNA, CDR2 YSLEER, per germline. The J segment lost 4 bases and the V segment lost 0 bases, leaving 4 bases of the junction unmatched. The CDR3 runs to 15 residues. In nucleotides, the CDR3 is TGCGCCAGCAGCCAAGAGGGGACTAGCTCTTACGAGCAGTACTTC. Translation gives CASSQEGTSSYEQYF.

This clone has more than one count but fewer than ten. The chain couples TRBV29-1 to TRBJ1-1, with TRBD1 as a possible D gene (5 bases). Germline CDR1 is SQVTM and CDR2 is ANQGSEA. The CDR3 sequence is 13 residues long. V lost 3 bases and J 0 bases, leaving 8 bases between the germline ends. CDR3 DNA: TGCAGCGTTGATAAGGGGTTGAACACTGAAGCTTTCTTT. The encoded protein is CSVDKGLNTEAFF.